The source of this T cell receptor (beta chain) is a study of cytomegalovirus exposure and HLA in healthy donors. The ends were cut back, 5 bases at V and 2 bases at J, with 20 bases in the middle. The germline gives CDR1 SGHDT, CDR2 YYEEEE. This CDR3 has 17 residues. The donors were part of the validation cohort, which consisted of 120 subjects and was separate from the first cohort of 666 subjects. Measured with immunoSEQ multiplex PCR; TCRdb has only the in-frame clones, and not every one. The repertoire includes approximately 110,000 clones, 85% to 95% of them detected once, and less than 1.5% sits in the top ten.

The chain links TRBV5-6 to TRBJ1-3, with a tentative D call TRBD1 (6 bases). The receptor comes from a woman in her late teens or twenties in good health and CMV-seronegative. The sequenced material came from PBMCs. The CDR3 loop reads CASRSGAQKLTGNTIYF. Here the CDR3 DNA reads TGTGCCAGCAGATCAGGGGCACAAAAATTAACTGGAAACACCATATATTTT.